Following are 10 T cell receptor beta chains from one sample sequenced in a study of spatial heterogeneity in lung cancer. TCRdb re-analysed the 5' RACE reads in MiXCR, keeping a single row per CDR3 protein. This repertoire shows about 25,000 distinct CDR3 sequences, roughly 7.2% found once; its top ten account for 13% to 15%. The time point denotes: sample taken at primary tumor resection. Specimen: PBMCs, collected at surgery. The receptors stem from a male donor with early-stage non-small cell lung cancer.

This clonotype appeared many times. The CDR3 protein is CASSERLAGATDPQYF. The CDR3 nucleotides read TGTGCCAGCAGTGAACGCCTAGCGGGGGCCACCGACCCCCAGTACTTC. The chain employs TRBV2 and TRBJ2-5, with 10 bases identical to TRBD2. The CDR3 loop spans 16 amino acids. Germline CDR1 SNHLY, CDR2 FYNNEI. The trim removed 2 bases at V and 9 bases at J, leaving 12 bases unmatched.

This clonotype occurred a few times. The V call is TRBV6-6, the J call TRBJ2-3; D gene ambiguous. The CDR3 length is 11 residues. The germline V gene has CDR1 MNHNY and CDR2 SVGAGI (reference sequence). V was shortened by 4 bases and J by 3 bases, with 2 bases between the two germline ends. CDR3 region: CASSWTDTQYF. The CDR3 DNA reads TGTGCCAGCAGTTGGACAGATACGCAGTATTTT.

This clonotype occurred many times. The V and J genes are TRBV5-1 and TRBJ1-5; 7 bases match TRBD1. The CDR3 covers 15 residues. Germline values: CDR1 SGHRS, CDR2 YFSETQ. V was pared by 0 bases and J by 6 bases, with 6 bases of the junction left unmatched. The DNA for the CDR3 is TGCGCCAGCAGCTTGGAAGGGGGCAGGGGTCAGCCCCAGCATTTT. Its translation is CASSLEGGRGQPQHF.

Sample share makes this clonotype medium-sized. The CDR3 region has the DNA TGTGCCAGCAGCCAGGGGGTAAACTACAATGAGCAGTTCTTC. It yields the protein CASSQGVNYNEQFF. The rearrangement uses TRBV12-3 or TRBV12-4 and TRBJ2-1; TRBD1 matches 7 bases. The trim removed 6 bases at V and 3 bases at J, leaving 5 bases unmatched. The CDR3 is 14 residues long.

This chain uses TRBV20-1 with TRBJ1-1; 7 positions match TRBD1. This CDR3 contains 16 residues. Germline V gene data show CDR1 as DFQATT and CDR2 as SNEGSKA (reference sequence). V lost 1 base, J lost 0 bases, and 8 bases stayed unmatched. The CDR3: CSARVLRTGLNTEAFF. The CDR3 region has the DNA TGCAGTGCTAGAGTATTGCGGACAGGCTTGAACACTGAAGCTTTCTTT.

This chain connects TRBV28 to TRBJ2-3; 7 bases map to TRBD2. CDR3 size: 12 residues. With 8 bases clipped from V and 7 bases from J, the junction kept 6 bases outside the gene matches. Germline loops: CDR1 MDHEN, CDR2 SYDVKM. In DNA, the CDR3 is TGTGCCAGCCAGGTCGGGGGGAATACGCAGTATTTT. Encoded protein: CASQVGGNTQYF.

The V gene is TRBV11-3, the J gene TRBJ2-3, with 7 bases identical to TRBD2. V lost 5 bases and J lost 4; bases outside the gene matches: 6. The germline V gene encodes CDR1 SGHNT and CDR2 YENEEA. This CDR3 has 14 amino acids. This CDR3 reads CASSPLRGADTQYF. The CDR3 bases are TGTGCCAGCAGCCCCCTTCGGGGGGCAGATACGCAGTATTTT.

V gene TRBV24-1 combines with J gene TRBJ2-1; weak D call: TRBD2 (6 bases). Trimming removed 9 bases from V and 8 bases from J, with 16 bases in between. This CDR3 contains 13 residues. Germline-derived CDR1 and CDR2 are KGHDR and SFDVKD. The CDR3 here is CATQGLGDYEQFF. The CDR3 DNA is TGTGCCACCCAAGGTCTTGGGGACTATGAGCAGTTCTTC.

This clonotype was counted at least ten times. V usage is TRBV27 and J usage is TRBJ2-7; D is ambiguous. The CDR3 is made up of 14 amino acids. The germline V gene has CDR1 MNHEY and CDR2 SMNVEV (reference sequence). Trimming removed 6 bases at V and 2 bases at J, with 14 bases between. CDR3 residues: CASSGRYPPYEQYF. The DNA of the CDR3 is TGTGCCAGCAGCGGAAGGTACCCACCCTACGAGCAGTACTTC.

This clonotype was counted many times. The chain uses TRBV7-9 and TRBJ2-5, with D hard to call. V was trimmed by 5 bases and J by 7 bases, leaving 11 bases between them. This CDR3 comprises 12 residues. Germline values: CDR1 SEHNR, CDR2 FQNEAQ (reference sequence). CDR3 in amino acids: CASSIESTTQYF. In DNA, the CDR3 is TGTGCCAGCAGCATTGAGAGCACGACCCAGTACTTC.